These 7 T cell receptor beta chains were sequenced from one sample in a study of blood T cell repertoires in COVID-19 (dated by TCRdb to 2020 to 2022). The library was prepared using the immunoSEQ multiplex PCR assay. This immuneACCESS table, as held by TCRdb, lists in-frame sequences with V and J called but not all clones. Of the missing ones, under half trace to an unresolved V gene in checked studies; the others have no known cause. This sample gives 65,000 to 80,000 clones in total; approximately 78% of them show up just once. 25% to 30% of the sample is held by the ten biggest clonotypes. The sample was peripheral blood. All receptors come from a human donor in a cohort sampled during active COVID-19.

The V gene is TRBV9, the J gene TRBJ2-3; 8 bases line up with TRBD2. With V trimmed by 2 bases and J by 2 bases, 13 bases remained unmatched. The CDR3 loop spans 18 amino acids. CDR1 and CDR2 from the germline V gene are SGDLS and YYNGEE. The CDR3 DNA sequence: TGTGCCAGCAGCGTGGGTAGCGGGAACCTATACCACACAGATACGCAGTATTTT. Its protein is CASSVGSGNLYHTDTQYF.

DNA of the CDR3: TGTGCCAGCAGCTCCGCAGGGGCCTATGGCTACACCTTC. Protein: CASSSAGAYGYTF. The chain employs TRBV7-2 and TRBJ1-2, with D perhaps TRBD1 (6 bases). V lost 4 bases, J lost 4 bases, and 10 bases lay in between. This CDR3 has 13 amino acids. The germline CDR1 and CDR2 sequences are SGHTA and FQGNSA.

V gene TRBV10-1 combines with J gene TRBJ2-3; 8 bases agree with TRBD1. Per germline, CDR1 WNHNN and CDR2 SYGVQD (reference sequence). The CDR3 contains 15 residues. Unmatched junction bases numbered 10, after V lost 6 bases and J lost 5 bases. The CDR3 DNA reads TGCGCCAGCAGGGACTCGACAGGGGCAGGAGATACGCAGTATTTT. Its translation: CASRDSTGAGDTQYF.

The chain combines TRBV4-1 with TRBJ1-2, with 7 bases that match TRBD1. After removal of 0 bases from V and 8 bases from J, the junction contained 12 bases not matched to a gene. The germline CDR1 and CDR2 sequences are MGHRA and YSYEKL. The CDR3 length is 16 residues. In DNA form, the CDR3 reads TGCGCCAGCAGCCAAGAGAGTCAACAGGGGAATGGAGGCTACACCTTC. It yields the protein CASSQESQQGNGGYTF.

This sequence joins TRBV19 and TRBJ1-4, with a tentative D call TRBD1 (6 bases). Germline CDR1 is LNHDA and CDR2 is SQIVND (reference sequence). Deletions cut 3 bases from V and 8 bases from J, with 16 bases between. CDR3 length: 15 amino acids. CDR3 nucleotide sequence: TGTGCCAGTAGTATTGGGCCTACAGGGAACGAAAAACTGTTTTTT. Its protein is CASSIGPTGNEKLFF.

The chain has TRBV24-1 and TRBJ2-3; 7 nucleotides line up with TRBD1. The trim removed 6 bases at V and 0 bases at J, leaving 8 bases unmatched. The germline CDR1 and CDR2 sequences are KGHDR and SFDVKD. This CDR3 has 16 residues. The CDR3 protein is CATSQRQGSSTDTQYF. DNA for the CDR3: TGTGCCACCAGTCAAAGACAGGGCTCTAGCACAGATACGCAGTATTTT.

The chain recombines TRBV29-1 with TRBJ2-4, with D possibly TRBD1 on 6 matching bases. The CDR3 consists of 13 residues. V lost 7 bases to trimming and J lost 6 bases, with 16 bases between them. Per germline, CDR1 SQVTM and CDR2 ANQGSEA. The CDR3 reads CSAGQTDSNIQYF. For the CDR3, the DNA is TGCAGCGCCGGACAGACTGACTCAAACATTCAGTACTTC.